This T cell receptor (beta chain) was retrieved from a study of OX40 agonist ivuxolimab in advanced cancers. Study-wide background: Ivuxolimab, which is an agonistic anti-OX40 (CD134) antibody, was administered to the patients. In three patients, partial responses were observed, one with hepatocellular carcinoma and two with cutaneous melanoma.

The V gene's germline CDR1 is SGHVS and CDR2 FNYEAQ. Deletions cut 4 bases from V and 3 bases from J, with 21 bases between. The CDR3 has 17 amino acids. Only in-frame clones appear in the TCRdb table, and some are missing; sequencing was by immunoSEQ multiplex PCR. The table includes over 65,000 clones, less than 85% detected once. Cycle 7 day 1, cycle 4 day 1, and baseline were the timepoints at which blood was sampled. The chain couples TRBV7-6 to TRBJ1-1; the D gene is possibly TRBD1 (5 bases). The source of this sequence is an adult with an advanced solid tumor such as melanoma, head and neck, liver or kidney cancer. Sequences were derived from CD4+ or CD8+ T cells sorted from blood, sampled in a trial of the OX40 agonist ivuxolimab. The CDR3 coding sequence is TGTGCCAGCAGCTCCTACGCGGGACTTATGGGGCACACTGAAGCTTTCTTT. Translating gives CASSSYAGLMGHTEAFF.